These T cell receptor beta chains were read from a single sample in a study of blood T cell repertoires in COVID-19. Assay used: immunoSEQ multiplex PCR; TCRdb lists only in-frame clones, some missing. The sample includes a few hundred thousand clones, roughly 87% seen only once; the top ten take more than 8.5%. Sequenced sample: PBMCs or T cells enriched from blood (not recorded which). The receptors here all came from a woman younger than 35 who had recovered from COVID-19. Each CDR3 is given with its conserved first and last residue. The order of the fields is D gene, J gene, clone size, V gene, CDR3 DNA, CDR3 protein. D genes are given only for firm matches. Where a row states a size, it is once, few, many or the class of an expanded clone; other rows omit it.

NA TRBJ1-3 NA TRBV19 TGTGCCAGCACAAACAACTACTCTGGAAACACCATATATTTT CASTNNYSGNTIYF
NA TRBJ1-2 NA TRBV29-1 TGCAGCGTTGAAGACTGGGCAGTCGATGGCTACACCTTC CSVEDWAVDGYTF
TRBD1 TRBJ1-2 NA TRBV28 TGTGCCAGCAGTCTCAGGGGGCGCGGAGGCTACACCTTC CASSLRGRGGYTF
TRBD2 TRBJ2-3 NA TRBV2 TGTGCCAGCAGTGAAGGGGCGGGAGAGACAGATACGCAGTATTTT CASSEGAGETDTQYF
TRBD2 TRBJ2-1 NA TRBV6-5 TGTGCCAGCAGTTTCAAGACTAGCGGGATCTACAATGAGCAGTTCTTC CASSFKTSGIYNEQFF
NA TRBJ1-5 few TRBV19 TGTGCCGGCCTCGCGACAGATAATCAGCCCCAGCATTTT CAGLATDNQPQHF
TRBD1 TRBJ1-5 NA TRBV18 TGTGCCAGCTCACCAGGGACAGATAATAGCAATCAGCCCCAGCATTTT CASSPGTDNSNQPQHF
NA TRBJ1-2 NA TRBV5-1 TGCGCCAGCAGCCCGCTGAGAGGAGGCTACACCTTC CASSPLRGGYTF
NA TRBJ2-2 NA TRBV10-3 TGTGCCATCAGTGAGAGACCCAGGGGCACCGGGGAGCTGTTTTTT CAISERPRGTGELFF
NA TRBJ2-1 NA TRBV5-5 TGTGCCAGCAGCAAAGGGGACTTTAGCTCCTACAATGAGCAGTTCTTC CASSKGDFSSYNEQFF
NA TRBJ2-7 NA TRBV4-3 TGCGCCAGCAGCCAAACTACAGGGAGCTCCTACGAGCAGTACTTC CASSQTTGSSYEQYF
TRBD1 TRBJ1-5 once TRBV2 TGTGCCAGCAGTCCATTCGCAGGGGGCCGCAATCAGCCCCAGCATTTT CASSPFAGGRNQPQHF
TRBD1 TRBJ2-2 NA TRBV7-2 TGTGCCAGCAGCCCCCGCTGGGACAGGAGGAACACCGGGGAGCTGTTTTTT CASSPRWDRRNTGELFF
NA TRBJ2-7 NA TRBV15 TGTGCCACCAGCCCCGGTTTTGCGGGTGAGCAGTACTTC CATSPGFAGEQYF
NA TRBJ2-7 once TRBV12-3/TRBV12-4 TGTGCCAGCAGCCAGGCAGGGGACTACGAGCAGTACTTC CASSQAGDYEQYF
NA TRBJ2-5 NA TRBV7-6 TGTGCCAGCAGCTTAGCCCCAGCCGGGGAGACCCAGTACTTC CASSLAPAGETQYF
NA TRBJ1-3 NA TRBV9 TGTGCCAGCAGCACCGGACAGCCGAGCTCTGGAAACACCATATATTTT CASSTGQPSSGNTIYF
NA TRBJ2-7 few TRBV7-6 TGTGCCAGCAGCTTAGTGTCCGGGGAAGGCTACGAGCAGTACTTC CASSLVSGEGYEQYF
TRBD1 TRBJ2-5 NA TRBV30 TGTGCCTGGAGCGCAGGGGGCGCGGGGGAGACCCAGTACTTC CAWSAGGAGETQYF
NA TRBJ2-3 NA TRBV9 TGTGCCAGCAGCTTTGCGGGGATTAGCACAGATACGCAGTATTTT CASSFAGISTDTQYF
TRBD2 TRBJ2-1 NA TRBV7-3 TGTGCCAGCAGCTTGTTCCTGGCGGGAGCCGGCAATGAGCAGTTCTTC CASSLFLAGAGNEQFF
NA TRBJ1-4 NA TRBV28 TGTGCCAGCAGTTTTGGCGGGGTGGGTGGTGAAAAACTGTTTTTT CASSFGGVGGEKLFF
NA TRBJ1-1 NA TRBV5-1 TGCGCCAGCAGCTTAGGTTGGCGGGAGAACACTGAAGCTTTCTTT CASSLGWRENTEAFF
NA TRBJ2-1 NA TRBV13 TGTGCCAGCAGCAGGAGGGGCAATGAGCAGTTCTTC CASSRRGNEQFF
TRBD2 TRBJ2-7 NA TRBV28 TGTGCCAGCAGGACCGGAAGCGGGGGGGCCTACGAGCAGTACTTC CASRTGSGGAYEQYF
NA TRBJ1-5 NA TRBV7-3 TGTGCCAGCAGCTTATCAAGAGATCAGCCCCAGCATTTT CASSLSRDQPQHF
NA TRBJ2-2 NA TRBV5-4 TGTGCCAGCAGCTCGGCGGGGTTCGGGGAGCTGTTTTTT CASSSAGFGELFF
TRBD1 TRBJ1-2 NA TRBV15 TGTGCCACCAGCTTTCGATTGGAGGGGGCGTCCCCCTATGGCTACACCTTC CATSFRLEGASPYGYTF
NA TRBJ1-5 NA TRBV19 TGTGCCAGTAAACCGGGAGTTAGCAATCAGCCCCAGCATTTT CASKPGVSNQPQHF
NA TRBJ1-1 NA TRBV12-3/TRBV12-4 TGTGCCAGCAGTGCAGTCATGAACACTGAAGCTTTCTTT CASSAVMNTEAFF
TRBD1 TRBJ1-4 NA TRBV2 TGTGCCAGCAGATGGGTAACAGGGGGTAATGAAAAACTGTTTTTT CASRWVTGGNEKLFF
NA TRBJ2-5 NA TRBV5-4 TGTGCCAGCAGCTTGGGTGTGCGGGGGCCGCCGGCCGAGACCCAGTACTTC CASSLGVRGPPAETQYF
NA TRBJ2-7 NA TRBV5-1 TGCGCCAGCAGCTTGGTCGGGGCGGGGGAGCAGTACTTC CASSLVGAGEQYF
NA TRBJ1-2 NA TRBV20-1 TGCAGTGCTGCGAATGGCTACACCTTC CSAANGYTF
TRBD2 TRBJ2-3 once TRBV6-4 TGTGCCAGCAGTGCGGACGGGACTAGCGGTACCACAGATACGCAGTATTTT CASSADGTSGTTDTQYF
NA TRBJ1-5 NA TRBV5-8 TGTGCCAGCAGCCTACGACTTACCCAGCCCCAGCATTTT CASSLRLTQPQHF